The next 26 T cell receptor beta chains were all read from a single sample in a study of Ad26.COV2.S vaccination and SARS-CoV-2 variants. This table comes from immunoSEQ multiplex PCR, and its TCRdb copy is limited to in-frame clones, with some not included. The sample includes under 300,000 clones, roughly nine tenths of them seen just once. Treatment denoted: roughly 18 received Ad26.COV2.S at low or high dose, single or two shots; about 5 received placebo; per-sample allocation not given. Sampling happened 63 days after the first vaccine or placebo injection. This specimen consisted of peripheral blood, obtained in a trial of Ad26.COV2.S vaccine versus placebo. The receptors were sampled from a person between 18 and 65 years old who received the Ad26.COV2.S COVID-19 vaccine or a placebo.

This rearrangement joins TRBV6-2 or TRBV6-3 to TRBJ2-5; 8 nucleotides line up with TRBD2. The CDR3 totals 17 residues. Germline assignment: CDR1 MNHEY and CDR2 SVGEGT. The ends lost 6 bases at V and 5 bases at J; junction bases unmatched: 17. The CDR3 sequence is CASSPALLLREGETQYF. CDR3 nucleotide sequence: TGTGCCAGCAGCCCCGCTCTCTTACTCCGGGAGGGTGAGACCCAGTACTTC.

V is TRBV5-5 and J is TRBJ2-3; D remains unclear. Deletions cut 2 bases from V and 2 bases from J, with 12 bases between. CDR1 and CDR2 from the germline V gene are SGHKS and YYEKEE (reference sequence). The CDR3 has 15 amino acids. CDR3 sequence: CASSFLRATTDTQYF. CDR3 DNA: TGTGCCAGCAGCTTTCTTAGAGCCACCACAGATACGCAGTATTTT.

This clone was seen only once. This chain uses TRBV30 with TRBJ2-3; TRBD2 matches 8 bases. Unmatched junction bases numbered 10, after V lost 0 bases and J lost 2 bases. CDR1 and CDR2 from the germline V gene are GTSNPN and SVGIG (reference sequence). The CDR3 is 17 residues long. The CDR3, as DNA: TGTGCCTGGAGTGTACGGACGGGGGGGCCTCTCACAGATACGCAGTATTTT. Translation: CAWSVRTGGPLTDTQYF.

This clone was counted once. CDR3 sequence: CASSYQRTNQPQHF. The CDR3 DNA follows: TGTGCCAGCAGTTACCAGCGGACCAATCAGCCCCAGCATTTT. V is TRBV6-2 or TRBV6-3 and J is TRBJ1-5; D is uncertain. CDR3 size: 14 residues. Germline V CDR1 and CDR2: MNHEY, SVGEGT. V dropped 2 bases and J dropped 3 bases, with 8 bases sitting between them.

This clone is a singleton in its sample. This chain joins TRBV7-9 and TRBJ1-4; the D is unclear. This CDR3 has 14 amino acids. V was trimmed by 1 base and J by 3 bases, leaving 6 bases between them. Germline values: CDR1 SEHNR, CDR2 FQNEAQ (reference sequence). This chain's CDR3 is CASSLGLSNEKLFF. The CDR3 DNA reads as TGTGCCAGCAGCTTAGGTCTCTCTAATGAAAAACTGTTTTTT. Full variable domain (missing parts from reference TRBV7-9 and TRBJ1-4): DTGVSQNPRHKITKRGQNVTFRCDPISEHNRLYWYRQTLGQGPEFLTYFQNEAQLEKSRLLSDRFSAERPKGSFSTLEIQRTEQGDSAMYLCASSLGLSNEKLFFGSGTQLSVL.

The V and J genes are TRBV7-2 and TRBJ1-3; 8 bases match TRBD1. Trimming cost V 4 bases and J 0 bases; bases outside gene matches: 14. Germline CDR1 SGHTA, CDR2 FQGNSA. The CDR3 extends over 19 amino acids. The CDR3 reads CASSSGQGATGSSGNTIYF. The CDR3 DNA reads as TGTGCCAGCAGCTCCGGACAGGGAGCAACGGGGAGCTCTGGAAACACCATATATTTT.

CDR3 DNA sequence: TGTGCCAGCAGTGAAAGGGTCTACGAGCAGTACGTC. It codes for CASSERVYEQYV. The chain links TRBV6-1 to TRBJ2-7; D ambiguous. V was cut by 2 bases and J by 3 bases, with 5 bases left in between. CDR1 is MNHNS and CDR2 is SASEGT in the germline V gene. The CDR3 has 12 amino acids.

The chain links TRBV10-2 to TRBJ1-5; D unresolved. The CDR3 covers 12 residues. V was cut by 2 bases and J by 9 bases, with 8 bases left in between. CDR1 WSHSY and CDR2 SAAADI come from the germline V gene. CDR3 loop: CASSETSGPQHF. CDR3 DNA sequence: TGCGCCAGCAGTGAGACCTCCGGGCCCCAGCATTTT.

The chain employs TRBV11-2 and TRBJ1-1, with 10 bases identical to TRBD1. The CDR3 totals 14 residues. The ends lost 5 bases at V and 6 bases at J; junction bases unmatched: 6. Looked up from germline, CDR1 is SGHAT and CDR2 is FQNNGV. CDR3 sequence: CASSPGTGAPEAFF. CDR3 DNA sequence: TGTGCCAGCAGCCCGGGGACAGGGGCCCCTGAAGCTTTCTTT.

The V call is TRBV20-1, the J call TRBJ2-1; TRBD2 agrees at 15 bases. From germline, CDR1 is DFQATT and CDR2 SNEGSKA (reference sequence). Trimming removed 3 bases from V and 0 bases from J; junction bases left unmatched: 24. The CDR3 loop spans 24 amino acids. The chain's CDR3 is CSASSGGLNRGLAGGRSSYNEQFF. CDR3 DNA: TGCAGTGCTAGTAGCGGGGGCTTAAATCGCGGACTAGCGGGAGGGCGGAGCTCCTACAATGAGCAGTTCTTC.

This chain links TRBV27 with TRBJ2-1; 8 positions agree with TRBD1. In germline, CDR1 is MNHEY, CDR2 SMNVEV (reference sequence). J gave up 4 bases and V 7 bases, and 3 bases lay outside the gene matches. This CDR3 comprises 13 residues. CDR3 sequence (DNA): TGTGCCAGCAAGCGGACAGGGTACAATGAGCAGTTCTTC. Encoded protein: CASKRTGYNEQFF.

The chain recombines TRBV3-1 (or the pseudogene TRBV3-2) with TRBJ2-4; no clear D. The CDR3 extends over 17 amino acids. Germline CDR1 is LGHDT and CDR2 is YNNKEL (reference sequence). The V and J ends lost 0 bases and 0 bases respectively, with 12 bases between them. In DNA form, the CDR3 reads TGTGCCAGCAGCCAAGATGGGCGGTCGCTAGCCAAAAACATTCAGTACTTC. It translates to CASSQDGRSLAKNIQYF.

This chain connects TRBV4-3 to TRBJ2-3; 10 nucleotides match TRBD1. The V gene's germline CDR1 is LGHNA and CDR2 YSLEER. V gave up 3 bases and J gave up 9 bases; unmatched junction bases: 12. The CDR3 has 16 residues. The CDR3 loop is CASSQTGTGAQWTQYF. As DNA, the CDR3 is TGCGCCAGCAGCCAGACCGGGACAGGGGCCCAGTGGACGCAGTATTTT.

The CDR3 protein is CASSPRTGIFNTGELFF. CDR3 bases: TGTGCCAGCTCACCCCGGACAGGGATTTTCAACACCGGGGAGCTGTTTTTT. The V gene is TRBV18, the J gene TRBJ2-2; TRBD1 aligns across 8 bases. The CDR3 contains 17 residues. The V gene end was trimmed by 3 bases and the J gene end by 2 bases; junction bases not matched to a gene: 8. Germline CDR1 and CDR2: KGHSH and LQKENI.

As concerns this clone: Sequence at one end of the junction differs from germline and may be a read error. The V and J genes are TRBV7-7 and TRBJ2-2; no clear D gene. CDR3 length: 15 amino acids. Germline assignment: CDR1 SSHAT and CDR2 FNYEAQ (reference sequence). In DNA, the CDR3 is TGTGCTAGCAGCTCGGTCGCCGAGAACACCGGGGAGCTGTTTTTT. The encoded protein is CASSSVAENTGELFF. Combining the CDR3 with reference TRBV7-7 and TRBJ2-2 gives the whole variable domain GAGVSQSPRYKVTKRGQDVTLRCDPISSHATLYWYQQALGQGPEFLTYFNYEAQPDKSGLPSDRFSAERPEGSISTLTIQRTEQRDSAMYRCASSSVAENTGELFFGEGSRLTVL.

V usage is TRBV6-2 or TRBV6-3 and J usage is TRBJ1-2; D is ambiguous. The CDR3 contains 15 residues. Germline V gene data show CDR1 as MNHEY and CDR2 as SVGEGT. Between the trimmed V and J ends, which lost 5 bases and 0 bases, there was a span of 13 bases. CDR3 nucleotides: TGTGCCAGCAGTCAGCCTCGGACGGCTAACTATGGCTACACCTTC. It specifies CASSQPRTANYGYTF.

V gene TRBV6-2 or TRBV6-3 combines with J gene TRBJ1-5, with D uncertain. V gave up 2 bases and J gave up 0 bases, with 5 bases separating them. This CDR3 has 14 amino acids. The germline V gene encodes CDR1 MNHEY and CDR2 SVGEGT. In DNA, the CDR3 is TGTGCCAGCAGTTACAAGGATAGCAATCAGCCCCAGCATTTT. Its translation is CASSYKDSNQPQHF.

CDR3 coding DNA: TGTGCCAGCAGTTACAGTAGCAGGGGCTACACTGAAGCTTTCTTT. Translating it yields CASSYSSRGYTEAFF. The chain joins TRBV6-5 to TRBJ1-1, with D tentatively TRBD1 (6 bases). The CDR3 is 15 residues long. Trimming removed 2 bases from V and 3 bases from J, with 13 bases in between. Germline CDR1 and CDR2: MNHEY and SVGAGI.

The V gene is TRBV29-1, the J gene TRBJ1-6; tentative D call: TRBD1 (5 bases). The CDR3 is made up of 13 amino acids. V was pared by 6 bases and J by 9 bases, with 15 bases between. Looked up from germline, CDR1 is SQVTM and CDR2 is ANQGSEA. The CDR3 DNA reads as TGCAGCGTCCAACCACAGGAGGGTTCACCCCTCCACTTT. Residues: CSVQPQEGSPLHF.

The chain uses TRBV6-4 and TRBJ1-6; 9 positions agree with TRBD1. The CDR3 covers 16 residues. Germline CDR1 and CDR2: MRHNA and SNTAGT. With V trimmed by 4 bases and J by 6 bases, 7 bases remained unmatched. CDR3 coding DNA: TGTGCCAGCAGTGCCACCTACAGGGGGCGTAATTCACCCCTCCACTTT. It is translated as CASSATYRGRNSPLHF.

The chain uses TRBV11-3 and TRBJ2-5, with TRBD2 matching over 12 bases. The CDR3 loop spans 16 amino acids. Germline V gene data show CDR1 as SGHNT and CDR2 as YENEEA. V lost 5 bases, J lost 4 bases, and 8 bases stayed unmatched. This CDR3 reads CASSVTSGRRGETQYF. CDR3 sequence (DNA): TGTGCCAGCAGCGTTACTAGCGGGAGGAGAGGAGAGACCCAGTACTTC.

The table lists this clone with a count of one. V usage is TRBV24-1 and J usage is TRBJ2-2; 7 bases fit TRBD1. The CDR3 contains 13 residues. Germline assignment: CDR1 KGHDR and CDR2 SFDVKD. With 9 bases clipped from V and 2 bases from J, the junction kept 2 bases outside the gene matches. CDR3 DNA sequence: TGTGCCACCTGGGACAGCAACACCGGGGAGCTGTTTTTT. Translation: CATWDSNTGELFF.

The CDR3 coding sequence is TGTGCCAGCAGCTTAGTTGGAGATACGCAGTATTTT. This encodes CASSLVGDTQYF. The rearrangement links TRBV7-2 to TRBJ2-3; D not certain. The CDR3 is 12 amino acids. The V end lost 1 base, the J end lost 5 bases, and 4 bases lay between the germline ends. Per germline, CDR1 SGHTA and CDR2 FQGNSA.

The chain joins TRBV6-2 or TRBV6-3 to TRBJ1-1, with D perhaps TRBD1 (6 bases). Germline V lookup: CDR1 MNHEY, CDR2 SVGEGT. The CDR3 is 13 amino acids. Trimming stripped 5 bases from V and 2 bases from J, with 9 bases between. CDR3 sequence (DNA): TGTGCCAGCAGTCGACAGGAAAACACTGAAGCTTTCTTT. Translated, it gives CASSRQENTEAFF.

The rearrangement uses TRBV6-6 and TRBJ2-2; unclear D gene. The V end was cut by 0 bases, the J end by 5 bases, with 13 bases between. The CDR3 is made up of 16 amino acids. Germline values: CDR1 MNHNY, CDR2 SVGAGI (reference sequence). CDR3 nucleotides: TGTGCCAGCAGTTACTCGATGGGCGGTGGGACCGGGGAGCTGTTTTTT. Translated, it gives CASSYSMGGGTGELFF.

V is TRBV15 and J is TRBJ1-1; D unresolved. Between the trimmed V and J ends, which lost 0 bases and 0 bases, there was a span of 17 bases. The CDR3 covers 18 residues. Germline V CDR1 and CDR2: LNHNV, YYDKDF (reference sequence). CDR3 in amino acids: CATSRDSEKGALNTEAFF. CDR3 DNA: TGTGCCACCAGCAGAGATTCAGAAAAGGGAGCATTGAACACTGAAGCTTTCTTT.